These T cell receptor beta chains were read from a single sample in a study of T cell responses to AZD1222 COVID-19 vaccine. The data were produced by immunoSEQ multiplex PCR, yet TCRdb's version contains in-frame clones alone and is incomplete. The sample has under 150,000 clones, roughly nine tenths seen once. The sample in question was peripheral blood, obtained on day 0 of AZD1222 vaccination. These receptors all stem from an adult in good health. The CDR3 runs from the conserved cysteine through the conserved F or W. Each record gives: V gene, clone size, J gene, D gene, CDR3 protein, CDR3 DNA. D genes are given only for firm matches. Clone size is stated in some rows and not others, as once, few, many or a class when expanded.

>TRBV10-3|few|TRBJ2-7|-
CAISVSYEQYF
TGTGCCATCAGTGTGTCCTACGAGCAGTACTTC
>TRBV19|-|TRBJ2-2|TRBD2
CASSEGLAGSVYPGELFF
TGTGCCAGTAGTGAAGGACTAGCGGGAAGTGTTTATCCCGGGGAGCTGTTTTTT
>TRBV5-1|-|TRBJ2-7|-
CASSLPASYEQYF
TGCGCCAGCAGCTTGCCAGCGTCCTACGAGCAGTACTTC
>TRBV5-1|-|TRBJ1-4|-
CASSLRSGNEKLFF
TGCGCCAGCAGCTTGAGGTCGGGTAATGAAAAACTGTTTTTT
>TRBV29-1|-|TRBJ1-1|TRBD1
CSVKPKGGMDTEAFF
TGCAGCGTCAAACCCAAAGGGGGCATGGACACTGAAGCTTTCTTT
>TRBV6-4|-|TRBJ1-2|-
CASSVGNSANYGYTF
TGTGCCAGCAGTGTAGGGAACTCTGCAAACTATGGCTACACCTTC
>TRBV7-2|-|TRBJ2-2|TRBD1
CASSNRQGAGELFF
TGTGCCAGCAGCAATCGACAGGGAGCCGGGGAGCTGTTTTTT
>TRBV2|-|TRBJ2-1|TRBD2
CASSESSGSYNEQFF
TGTGCCAGCAGTGAATCTAGCGGGAGTTACAATGAGCAGTTCTTC
>TRBV29-1|-|TRBJ2-5|TRBD2
CSVGGGSKETQYF
TGCAGCGTTGGGGGAGGGTCGAAGGAGACCCAGTACTTC
>TRBV12-3/TRBV12-4|-|TRBJ1-2|-
CASSFTGSYGYTF
TGTGCCAGCAGTTTCACGGGATCCTATGGCTACACCTTC
>TRBV9|-|TRBJ1-3|-
CASRRPGDGNTIYF
TGTGCCAGCAGACGACCGGGGGATGGAAACACCATATATTTT
>TRBV4-1|-|TRBJ2-2|TRBD2
CASSQVERERFTGELFF
TGCGCCAGCAGCCAAGTTGAGCGGGAGAGGTTTACCGGGGAGCTGTTTTTT
>TRBV10-3|-|TRBJ2-7|-
CAISESSGIYEQYF
TGTGCCATCAGTGAGTCGAGTGGGATCTACGAGCAGTACTTC
>TRBV27|-|TRBJ1-5|TRBD1
CASSLRQGYQPQHF
TGTGCCAGCAGTTTACGACAGGGGTATCAGCCCCAGCATTTT
>TRBV29-1|-|TRBJ2-1|TRBD2
CSVEVRLAGGWEQFF
TGCAGCGTTGAAGTTAGGCTAGCGGGAGGCTGGGAGCAGTTCTTC
>TRBV18|-|TRBJ1-4|-
CASSPQGFTNEKLFF
TGTGCCAGCTCACCACAGGGGTTCACTAATGAAAAACTGTTTTTT
>TRBV18|-|TRBJ1-2|-
CASSPTEGYGYTF
TGTGCCAGCTCTCCAACTGAGGGATATGGCTACACCTTC
>TRBV27|-|TRBJ2-1|-
CASSFLGSSNEQFF
TGTGCCAGCAGTTTTCTAGGGTCGTCCAATGAGCAGTTCTTC
>TRBV19|-|TRBJ1-2|TRBD1
CASKRGQGYGYTF
TGTGCCAGTAAGCGGGGACAGGGGTATGGCTACACCTTC
>TRBV29-1|-|TRBJ1-5|-
CSAQGEVGQPQHF
TGCAGCGCACAAGGGGAGGTAGGACAGCCCCAGCATTTT
>TRBV6-6|-|TRBJ2-3|TRBD1
CASRGTVVWDTDTQYF
TGTGCCAGCAGGGGGACAGTGGTATGGGACACAGATACGCAGTATTTT
>TRBV5-6|-|TRBJ1-2|-
CASNLGRAYGYTF
TGTGCCAGCAACTTGGGGCGTGCCTATGGCTACACCTTC
>TRBV29-1|-|TRBJ2-1|TRBD2
CSVWTSGTGEQFF
TGCAGCGTTTGGACTAGCGGGACGGGTGAGCAGTTCTTC
>TRBV7-9|-|TRBJ2-2|TRBD2
CASSLVTSETHEELFF
TGTGCCAGCAGCTTAGTGACTAGCGAGACTCACGAGGAGCTGTTTTTT
>TRBV6-2/TRBV6-3|-|TRBJ2-7|-
CASSDSYEQYF
TGTGCCAGCAGCGACTCCTACGAGCAGTACTTC
>TRBV5-5|-|TRBJ1-4|-
CASSPSPTTTNEKLFF
TGTGCCAGCAGCCCCTCCCCGACGACAACTAATGAAAAACTGTTTTTT
>TRBV27|-|TRBJ1-2|-
CASMRSWGGAPNYGYTF
TGTGCCAGCATGCGAAGTTGGGGGGGCGCCCCTAACTATGGCTACACCTTC
>TRBV7-8|once|TRBJ2-1|TRBD2
CASSLLAGGTYNEQFF
TGTGCCAGCAGCTTGCTAGCGGGGGGTACCTACAATGAGCAGTTCTTC
>TRBV19|-|TRBJ2-1|TRBD2
CASSALAGALGEQFF
TGTGCCAGTAGTGCTTTAGCGGGAGCTTTAGGTGAGCAGTTCTTC
>TRBV27|-|TRBJ1-1|TRBD1
CASSRDRTEAFF
TGTGCCAGCAGTCGGGACAGAACTGAAGCTTTCTTT
>TRBV4-1|-|TRBJ1-5|TRBD1
CASSQHYLASGTAEWWDQPQHF
TGCGCCAGCAGCCAACACTACCTAGCCTCCGGGACAGCCGAGTGGTGGGATCAGCCCCAGCATTTT
>TRBV6-5|-|TRBJ2-4|TRBD1
CASRPPGQGGNIQYF
TGTGCCAGCAGACCCCCGGGACAGGGGGGCAACATTCAGTACTTC
>TRBV6-1|-|TRBJ1-3|-
CASSDFRYALAGNTIYF
TGTGCCAGCAGTGACTTTCGGTACGCTCTGGCAGGAAACACCATATATTTT
>TRBV30|-|TRBJ1-6|-
CAWRPISPPLHF
TGTGCCTGGAGGCCGATTTCACCACCCCTCCACTTT
>TRBV10-3|-|TRBJ1-5|-
CAISAAGNQPQHF
TGTGCCATCAGTGCTGCGGGAAATCAGCCCCAGCATTTT
>TRBV7-9|-|TRBJ2-2|-
CASSFSPGELFF
TGTGCCAGCAGCTTCTCTCCCGGGGAGCTGTTTTTT
>TRBV19|-|TRBJ1-2|-
CASSIQYDRINYGYTF
TGTGCCAGTAGTATCCAATACGACAGAATTAACTATGGCTACACCTTC
>TRBV10-2|-|TRBJ1-3|-
CASRENNLGNTIYF
TGCGCCAGCAGGGAGAATAACCTAGGAAACACCATATATTTT
>TRBV7-2|-|TRBJ2-2|-
CASSLDTRGTGELFF
TGTGCCAGCAGCTTAGATACCAGGGGCACCGGGGAGCTGTTTTTT
>TRBV29-1|-|TRBJ2-2|TRBD2
CSVEEQASGRTYTGELFF
TGCAGCGTTGAAGAACAGGCTAGCGGGAGAACCTACACCGGGGAGCTGTTTTTT
>TRBV27|-|TRBJ2-5|-
CASSPYRVSQETQYF
TGTGCCAGCAGTCCATACAGGGTATCCCAGGAGACCCAGTACTTC
>TRBV4-2|-|TRBJ2-1|-
CASSQDTSAEQFF
TGTGCCAGCAGCCAAGATACAAGCGCCGAGCAGTTCTTC
>TRBV12-3/TRBV12-4|-|TRBJ1-5|-
CASRDSNQPQHF
TGTGCCAGCAGGGATAGCAATCAGCCCCAGCATTTT
>TRBV21-1|-|TRBJ2-7|-
CASSPRTLGGGSYEQYF
TGTGCCAGCAGCCCCCGTACTTTAGGGGGAGGCTCATACGAGCAGTACTTC
>TRBV3-1/TRBV3-2|once|TRBJ2-1|-
CASSRISGYNEQFF
TGTGCCAGCAGCCGAATAAGCGGATACAATGAGCAGTTCTTC
>TRBV24-1|-|TRBJ2-5|-
CATSDLAGQTQYF
TGTGCCACCAGTGATTTGGCGGGCCAGACCCAGTACTTC
>TRBV24-1|-|TRBJ2-1|-
CATSEGSYNEQFF
TGTGCCACCAGTGAGGGGTCCTACAATGAGCAGTTCTTC
>TRBV7-9|once|TRBJ1-4|-
CASSLGATNEKLFF
TGTGCCAGCAGCTTAGGTGCAACTAATGAAAAACTGTTTTTT
>TRBV2|-|TRBJ1-5|TRBD1
CASSGLWDRGTSSNQPQHF
TGTGCCAGCTCTGGCCTTTGGGACAGGGGAACCTCTAGCAATCAGCCCCAGCATTTT
>TRBV7-9|-|TRBJ1-1|-
CASSSLRQLEAFF
TGTGCCAGCAGCTCCCTTAGACAGCTCGAAGCTTTCTTT
>TRBV2|-|TRBJ1-1|-
CASSGGENTEAFF
TGTGCCAGCAGTGGGGGAGAGAACACTGAAGCTTTCTTT
>TRBV9|-|TRBJ1-2|TRBD1
CASSASQGANYGYTF
TGTGCCAGCAGCGCCTCACAGGGGGCGAACTATGGCTACACCTTC
>TRBV7-2|-|TRBJ2-1|TRBD2
CASSSFPGTSSYNEQFF
TGTGCCAGCAGCTCCTTTCCCGGGACTAGCTCCTACAATGAGCAGTTCTTC
>TRBV6-2/TRBV6-3|once|TRBJ1-4|-
CASSLPGATNEKLFF
TGTGCCAGCAGCCTCCCGGGAGCAACTAATGAAAAACTGTTTTTT
>TRBV7-9|-|TRBJ2-1|-
CASSWPGAPYNEQFF
TGTGCCAGCAGCTGGCCCGGAGCTCCTTACAATGAGCAGTTCTTC
>TRBV27|-|TRBJ1-5|TRBD1
CASSFQGQVNQPQHF
TGTGCCAGCAGTTTCCAGGGACAGGTCAATCAGCCCCAGCATTTT
>TRBV27|-|TRBJ1-2|TRBD1
CASSPPDRATDGYTF
TGTGCCAGCAGTCCCCCCGACAGGGCGACCGATGGCTACACCTTC